This TCR beta chain came from a study of metastatic and nonmetastatic thyroid tumors. For the study at large: Repertoire comparisons spanned blood and tumor or nodule tissue from malignant and benign thyroid patients. Study results and caveats: A significant increase in TCR beta diversity was reportedly seen in malignant thyroid tumors relative to benign nodules, in blood and tumor.

Thyroid surgery was performed in patients who had received no treatment beforehand. This clone occurred many times. Its specificity is unknown. MiXCR re-clonotyped the PCR reads for TCRdb. Of about 23,000 clones listed, about 24% are singletons. Trimming stripped 0 bases from V and 3 bases from J, with 12 bases between. The CDR3 length is 15 residues. In germline, CDR1 is DFQATT, CDR2 SNEGSKA (reference sequence). This receptor was taken from a male donor with papillary thyroid cancer or a benign thyroid nodule (not recorded which). Some clones in this sample may be carry-over from other donors' samples. Input material: tumor tissue. The rearrangement joins TRBV20-1 to TRBJ1-3, with a weak D call TRBD1 (5 bases). The CDR3 loop is CSARDSGTFGNTIYF. In DNA form, the CDR3 reads TGCAGTGCTAGAGATAGTGGGACCTTTGGAAACACCATATATTTT.